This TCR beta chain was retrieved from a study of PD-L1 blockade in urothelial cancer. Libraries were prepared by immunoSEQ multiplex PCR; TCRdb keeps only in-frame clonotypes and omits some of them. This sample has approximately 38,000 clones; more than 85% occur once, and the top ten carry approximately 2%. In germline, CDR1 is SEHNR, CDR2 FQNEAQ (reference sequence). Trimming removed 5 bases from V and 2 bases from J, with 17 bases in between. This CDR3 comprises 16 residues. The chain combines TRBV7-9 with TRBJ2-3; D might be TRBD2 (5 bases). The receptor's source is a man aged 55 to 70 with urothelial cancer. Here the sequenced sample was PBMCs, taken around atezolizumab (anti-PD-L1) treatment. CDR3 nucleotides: TGTGCCAGCAGCCCCCGAGGGTCTCTATACACAGATACGCAGTATTTT. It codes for CASSPRGSLYTDTQYF.